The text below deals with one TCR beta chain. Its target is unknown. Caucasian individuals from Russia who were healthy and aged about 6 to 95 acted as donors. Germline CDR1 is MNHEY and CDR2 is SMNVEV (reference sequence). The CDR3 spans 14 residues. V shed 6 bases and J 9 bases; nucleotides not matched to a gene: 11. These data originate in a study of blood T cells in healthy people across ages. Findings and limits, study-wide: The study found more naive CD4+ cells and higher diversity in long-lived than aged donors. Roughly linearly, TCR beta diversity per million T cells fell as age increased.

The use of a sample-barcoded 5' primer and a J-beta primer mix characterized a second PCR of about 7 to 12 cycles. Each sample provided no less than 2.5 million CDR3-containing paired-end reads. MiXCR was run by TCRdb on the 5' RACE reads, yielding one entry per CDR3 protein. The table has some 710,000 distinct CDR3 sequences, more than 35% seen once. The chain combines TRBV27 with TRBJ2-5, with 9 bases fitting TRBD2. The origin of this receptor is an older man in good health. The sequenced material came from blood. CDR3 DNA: TGTGCCAGCAGACCCGACTGGGGCGGGAGGGCCCAGTACTTC. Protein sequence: CASRPDWGGRAQYF.